Listed below are T cell receptor beta chains from one sample, sequenced in a study of shared clonotypes between healthy human individuals. Produced via immunoSEQ multiplex PCR; TCRdb's table is partial and in-frame only. The repertoire holds some 2 million clones, with roughly 94% as singletons. The sample consisted of naive CD4+ T cells sorted from blood. The receptors were sampled from a man aged 18 to 35 in good health. Both conserved end residues are part of each CDR3. A D gene is named only where the DNA matches it firmly. Clone sizes are given selectively: once, few, many, or a class where the clone is expanded.

clone size: -
D gene: TRBD2
V gene: TRBV11-2
J gene: TRBJ2-7
CDR3 protein: CASSLDGGGADEQYF
CDR3 DNA: TGTGCCAGCAGCTTAGATGGCGGGGGGGCGGACGAGCAGTACTTC

clone size: once
D gene: -
V gene: TRBV14
J gene: TRBJ2-7
CDR3 protein: CASSIAVTYEQYF
CDR3 DNA: TGTGCCAGCAGCATCGCAGTGACCTACGAGCAGTACTTC

clone size: -
D gene: -
V gene: TRBV28
J gene: TRBJ1-2
CDR3 protein: CASIIRGRLPTGYGYTF
CDR3 DNA: TGTGCCAGTATCATAAGGGGGAGACTTCCTACGGGCTATGGCTACACCTTC

clone size: once
D gene: -
V gene: TRBV5-1
J gene: TRBJ2-5
CDR3 protein: CASSLVTGAKETQYF
CDR3 DNA: TGCGCCAGCAGCTTGGTCACGGGGGCGAAGGAGACCCAGTACTTC

clone size: -
D gene: -
V gene: TRBV5-1
J gene: TRBJ1-6
CDR3 protein: CASSSGTDYNSPLHF
CDR3 DNA: TGCGCCAGCAGCTCCGGGACGGATTATAATTCACCCCTCCACTTT

clone size: once
D gene: -
V gene: TRBV18
J gene: TRBJ2-5
CDR3 protein: CASSPPIIGVQYF
CDR3 DNA: TGTGCCAGCTCACCACCGATAATAGGGGTCCAGTACTTC

clone size: -
D gene: -
V gene: TRBV30
J gene: TRBJ2-5
CDR3 protein: CAWTKEETQYF
CDR3 DNA: TGTGCCTGGACTAAGGAAGAGACCCAGTACTTC

clone size: -
D gene: TRBD2
V gene: TRBV6-5
J gene: TRBJ2-7
CDR3 protein: CASSYLAGVPYEQYF
CDR3 DNA: TGTGCCAGCAGTTACTTGGCGGGAGTGCCCTACGAGCAGTACTTC

clone size: -
D gene: -
V gene: TRBV12-5
J gene: TRBJ1-3
CDR3 protein: CASGPDSWVDGNTIYF
CDR3 DNA: TGTGCTAGTGGTCCCGATTCGTGGGTTGATGGAAACACCATATATTTT

clone size: -
D gene: -
V gene: TRBV7-9
J gene: TRBJ2-5
CDR3 protein: CASSLLAGGETQYF
CDR3 DNA: TGTGCCAGCAGCCTCCTGGCCGGGGGAGAGACCCAGTACTTC

clone size: -
D gene: -
V gene: TRBV10-3
J gene: TRBJ2-3
CDR3 protein: CAISESATSTDTQYF
CDR3 DNA: TGTGCCATCAGTGAGTCGGCGACTAGCACAGATACGCAGTATTTT